This TCR beta chain originates from a study of blood T cell repertoires in COVID-19. The CDR3 has 15 amino acids. Germline loops: CDR1 SGHTA, CDR2 FQGTGA. The V end was cut by 3 bases, the J end by 7 bases, with 15 bases between. Profiling relied on immunoSEQ multiplex PCR, and the TCRdb table lists in-frame clones only, not all of them. The repertoire holds 300,000 to 450,000 clones, roughly 85% seen once, with 3.6% in the top ten. The specimen was peripheral blood. V and J are TRBV7-3 and TRBJ2-2; a possible D gene is TRBD2 (6 bases). This TCR came from a woman younger than 35 with acute or convalescent COVID-19. The CDR3 here is CASSLTGGGGGELFF. Written as DNA, the CDR3 is TGTGCCAGCAGCTTGACTGGGGGAGGAGGCGGGGAGCTGTTTTTT.